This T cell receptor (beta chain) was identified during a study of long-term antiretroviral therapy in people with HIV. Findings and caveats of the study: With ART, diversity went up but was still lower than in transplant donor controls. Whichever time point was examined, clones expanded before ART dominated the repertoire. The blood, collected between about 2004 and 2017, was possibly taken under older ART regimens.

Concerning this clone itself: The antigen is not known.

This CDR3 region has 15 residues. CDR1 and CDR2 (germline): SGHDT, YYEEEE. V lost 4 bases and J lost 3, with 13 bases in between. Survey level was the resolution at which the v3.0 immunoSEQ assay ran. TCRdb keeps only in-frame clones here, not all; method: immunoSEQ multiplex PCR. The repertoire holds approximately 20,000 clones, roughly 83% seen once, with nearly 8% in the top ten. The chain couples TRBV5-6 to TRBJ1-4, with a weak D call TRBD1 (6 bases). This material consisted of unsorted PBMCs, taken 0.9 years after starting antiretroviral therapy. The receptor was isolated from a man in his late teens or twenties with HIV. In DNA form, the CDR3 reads TGTGCCAGCAGCACCCTACAGGGATCTAATGAAAAACTGTTTTTT. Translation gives CASSTLQGSNEKLFF.